Listed here are 2 T cell receptor beta chains from one sample, sequenced in a study of blood T cell repertoires in COVID-19. Generated by immunoSEQ multiplex PCR, the TCRdb table keeps only in-frame clones and is missing some. The sample shows some 200,000 clones, just under 85% of them seen only once. Sequencing was carried out using peripheral blood. The receptor source for this set is a man aged 55-75 years with COVID-19, enrolled during active disease.

The chain combines TRBV11-2 with TRBJ2-3, with 8 bases that match TRBD1. The CDR3 sequence is 13 residues long. V gave up 4 bases and J gave up 7 bases; unmatched junction bases: 4. From germline, CDR1 is SGHAT and CDR2 FQNNGV. The CDR3 coding sequence is TGTGCCAGCAGCTCGGACAGGGCGTATACGCAGTATTTT. Its translation is CASSSDRAYTQYF.

The J gene is TRBJ2-5, the V gene TRBV5-1; maybe TRBD2 (6 bases). Germline-derived CDR1 and CDR2 are SGHRS and YFSETQ. V was trimmed by 1 base and J by 3 bases, leaving 7 bases between them. The CDR3 totals 13 residues. DNA of the CDR3: TGCGCCAGCAGCTTGCGCGGGAAAGAGACCCAGTACTTC. This encodes CASSLRGKETQYF.